A single TCR beta chain is shown here with its context. The target antigen is unknown. The CDR3 sequence is 13 residues long. The V end was cut by 5 bases, the J end by 6 bases, with 11 bases between. Germline CDR1 is SEHNR and CDR2 is FQNEAQ (reference sequence). This sample is part of a study of shared clonotypes between healthy human individuals. Study conclusions and caveats: Non-shared clonotypes were found to have lower generation probabilities than the clonotypes that were shared by all four of the sorted-subset donors. Collection of samples was limited to blood; tissue repertoires likely differ.

Libraries were prepared by immunoSEQ multiplex PCR; TCRdb keeps only in-frame clonotypes and omits some of them. Among millions of clones listed, 93% were seen once. CD8 cells regarded as naive lacked CD45RO, were positively chosen for CCR7, and omitted terminally differentiated effector memory CD45RA+ cells. The sequence was obtained from a man between 18 and 35 years old in good health. Some clones in this sample may be carry-over from other donors' samples. The rearrangement links TRBV7-9 to TRBJ2-1; D remains unclear. Sequenced input: naive CD8+ T cells from PBMCs. The CDR3 DNA reads as TGTGCCAGCAGCCCCACCTCCGGCAATGAGCAGTTCTTC. Translating it yields CASSPTSGNEQFF.